The T cell receptor beta chain under discussion was sequenced for a study of cytomegalovirus exposure and HLA in healthy donors. Across the study: The Caucasian-associated ancestry cluster contained about four fifths of the 300 to 450 genotyped donors.

PCR involved 60 Vbeta and 13 Jbeta primers. Source study methods: In a later analysis, around 10 million of around 75 million unique beta chains occurred in at least two donors. TCRdb keeps only in-frame clones here, not all; method: immunoSEQ multiplex PCR. The DNA was the basis for D and trimming; V, J and clone size are from that table. The sample lists 200,000 to 250,000 clones; about 85% were seen once. This CDR3 spans 15 amino acids. Germline V gene data show CDR1 as LGHNA and CDR2 as YSLEER. Trimming took off 0 bases at V and 2 bases at J, with 10 bases between the two ends. J is TRBJ1-2 and V is TRBV4-3; tentatively, D is TRBD1 (5 bases). This receptor was obtained from a human donor in good health. The sample consisted of PBMCs. The CDR3 nucleotides read TGCGCCAGCAGCCAAGATCTGGACACAAACTATGGCTACACCTTC. Its protein product is CASSQDLDTNYGYTF.